The 18 T cell receptor beta chains in this list originate from one sample, sequenced in a study of prognosis after radiotherapy for stage I lung cancer. Amplification of the TCR beta CDR3 (from genomic DNA) was done by two-round multiplex PCR. Round-one PCR had primers specific to each TRBV and TRBJ gene. From the multiplex PCR reads, TCRdb called clonotypes with MiXCR, one entry per CDR3 protein. The table shows about 16,000 distinct CDR3 sequences, with around 45% occurring only once. Source: PBMCs, taken before or after stereotactic body radiation therapy (not recorded which). These receptors all stem from a donor of 50 years or more with non-small cell lung cancer.

This sequence joins TRBV7-9 and TRBJ1-6; 8 bases are shared with TRBD1. Germline V CDR1 and CDR2: SEHNR, FQNEAQ (reference sequence). V dropped 5 bases and J dropped 6; count of bases not matched to a gene: 3. The CDR3 spans 14 residues. CDR3 loop: CASSPTGGNSPLHF. The CDR3 DNA follows: TGTGCCAGCAGCCCAACAGGGGGTAATTCACCCCTCCACTTT.

This clonotype is labeled as medium-sized. A junction boundary mismatches the germline segment, possibly from a read error. The chain combines TRBV6-1 with TRBJ1-5; D gene ambiguous. CDR1 is MNHNS, CDR2 SASEGT, per germline. The CDR3 runs to 12 residues. The CDR3: CASSEANQPQHF. The DNA of the CDR3 is TGTGCCAGCAGCGAAGCTAATCAGCCCCAGCATTTT.

This clonotype was seen repeatedly, ten times or more. This chain uses TRBV6-2 or TRBV6-3 with TRBJ2-1; maybe TRBD1 (6 bases). The V and J ends lost 0 bases and 8 bases respectively, with 17 bases between them. CDR1 MNHEY and CDR2 SVGEGT come from the germline V gene. The CDR3 consists of 16 residues. CDR3 coding DNA: TGTGCCAGCAGTTACTCGAAGATTGGGACATTCGATGAGCAGTTCTTC. Translated, it gives CASSYSKIGTFDEQFF.

The rearrangement joins TRBV27 to TRBJ1-2; 8 bases align to TRBD1. Germline V gene data show CDR1 as MNHEY and CDR2 as SMNVEV (reference sequence). Losses at the gene ends were 5 bases for V and 2 bases for J; bases not matched to a gene: 16. The length of the CDR3 is 18 residues. Written as DNA, the CDR3 is TGTGCCAGCAGTCCCTCCATATACTCAGGGGGCGCCAACTATGGCTACACCTTC. Translation: CASSPSIYSGGANYGYTF.

This clonotype was recorded many times. As DNA, the CDR3 is TGTGCCAGCAGACCCGGGACCGTGAACACTGAAGCTTTCTTT. Protein sequence: CASRPGTVNTEAFF. The chain uses TRBV5-6 and TRBJ1-1; a possible D gene is TRBD1 (5 bases). Germline CDR1 reads SGHDT; CDR2 reads YYEEEE. Trimming took off 5 bases at V and 0 bases at J, with 11 bases between the two ends. CDR3 length: 14 amino acids.

CDR3 in amino acids: CASSESEGSEQYF. In DNA, the CDR3 is TGTGCCAGCAGTGAATCTGAAGGGTCCGAGCAGTACTTC. The V call is TRBV2, the J call TRBJ2-7; no definite D call. CDR3 length equals 13 residues. V was cut by 2 bases and J by 6 bases, with 11 bases left in between. In germline, CDR1 is SNHLY, CDR2 FYNNEI.

The rearrangement joins TRBV6-1 to TRBJ2-6; 7 positions agree with TRBD1. The CDR3 length is 18 residues. Germline V CDR1 and CDR2: MNHNS, SASEGT. V shed 8 bases, J shed 0 bases, and the junction held 13 bases outside the gene matches. The DNA of the CDR3 is TGTGCCAGCGTGGCCGCCACGGGACAGTTCTCTGGGGCCAACGTCCTGACTTTC. Its translation is CASVAATGQFSGANVLTF.

This clonotype was observed many times. J is TRBJ2-1 and V is TRBV30, with 11 bases aligning to TRBD2. The CDR3 loop spans 15 amino acids. CDR1 and CDR2 from the germline V gene are GTSNPN and SVGIG (reference sequence). The V and J ends lost 1 base and 4 bases, in that order; junction bases with no gene match: 3. For the CDR3, the DNA is TGTGCCTGGAGTGCGGGACTAGCGGCATACAATGAGCAGTTCTTC. This encodes CAWSAGLAAYNEQFF.

This clonotype is labeled as medium-sized (0.01 to 0.1%). The chain has TRBV6-1 and TRBJ2-1; perhaps TRBD2 as D (6 bases). Germline CDR1 is MNHNS and CDR2 is SASEGT. The germline V and J ends were trimmed by 7 bases and 7 bases, with 14 bases remaining between them. CDR3 length: 13 amino acids. This CDR3 reads CASTGTVGNEQFF. CDR3 coding DNA: TGTGCCAGCACGGGGACTGTGGGGAATGAGCAGTTCTTC.

Points on this clonotype: It differs at one base from a far larger clone, so likely a read error. CDR3 in amino acids: CASSVDSTVELFF. The CDR3, as DNA: TGTGCCAGCAGTGTTGACAGCACCGTGGAGCTGTTTTTT. This sequence joins TRBV6-1 and TRBJ2-2; the D gene is possibly TRBD1 (5 bases). Germline loops: CDR1 MNHNS, CDR2 SASEGT. The length of the CDR3 is 13 residues.

For this clonotype: With only one base between it and a far larger clone, this is likely a read error. This chain uses TRBV27 with TRBJ1-1; 8 nucleotides line up with TRBD2. The DNA end is more similar to TRBJ2-1, so the J call may be wrong. This CDR3 comprises 13 residues. CDR1 MNHEY and CDR2 SMNVEV come from the germline V gene (reference sequence). Here the CDR3 reads CASGSGLANEQFF. CDR3 sequence (DNA): TGTGCCAGCGGTTCCGGACTAGCCAATGAGCAGTTCTTC.

V and J are TRBV11-2 and TRBJ2-7; TRBD2 matches at 10 bases. From germline, CDR1 is SGHAT and CDR2 FQNNGV. Trimming at V came to 5 bases and at J to 0 bases, leaving 7 bases not matched to a gene. The CDR3 extends over 16 amino acids. CDR3 protein: CASSNPRTSGSYEQYF. The CDR3, as DNA: TGTGCCAGCAGCAATCCCAGGACTAGCGGCTCCTACGAGCAGTACTTC.

On this clonotype: One end of the junction fails to match germline, which may point to a read error. The rearrangement links TRBV12-3 or TRBV12-4 to TRBJ1-4; no clear D. The CDR3 has 13 amino acids. The CDR3 region has the DNA TGTGCCAGCAGGTTTTTTGGGCATGAAGAACTGTTTTTT. Amino acid sequence: CASRFFGHEELFF.

Sample share makes this clonotype medium-sized (0.01 to 0.1%). The chain joins TRBV20-1 to TRBJ1-2; D gene uncertain. Germline V gene sequence: CDR1 DFQATT, CDR2 SNEGSKA (reference sequence). The CDR3 length is 13 residues. V lost 0 bases and J 7 bases, leaving 12 bases between the germline ends. The DNA for the CDR3 is TGCAGTGCTAGAGATCCGGGGAAAGGTGGCTACACCTTC. Residues: CSARDPGKGGYTF.

The rearrangement joins TRBV6-1 to TRBJ1-6; D is uncertain. Germline V gene lookup returns CDR1 MNHNS and CDR2 SASEGT. The V end lost 7 bases, the J end lost 12 bases, and 13 bases lay between the germline ends. The CDR3 length is 12 residues. CDR3: CASTTVRGPLHF. The CDR3 nucleotides are TGTGCCAGCACCACCGTCCGGGGACCCCTCCACTTT.

This clonotype is medium-sized (0.01 to 0.1%) by share. The V gene is TRBV7-2, the J gene TRBJ2-3; D unresolved. The V and J ends lost 5 bases and 1 base respectively, with 10 bases between them. Germline loops: CDR1 SGHTA, CDR2 FQGNSA. The CDR3 is 14 residues long. The CDR3 DNA sequence: TGTGCCAGCAGCGCAACCAGCCGCACAGATACGCAGTATTTT. Encoded protein: CASSATSRTDTQYF.

Note on this clonotype: This may arise from a read error, as a much more abundant clone is one base away. The chain links TRBV19 to TRBJ2-5; D is possibly TRBD1 (5 bases). CDR3 length: 14 residues. CDR1 and CDR2 (germline): LNHDA, SQIVND (reference sequence). The CDR3: CASTPTETLETRYF. CDR3 DNA: TGTGCCAGTACCCCGACAGAAACATTAGAGACCCGGTACTTC.

The chain has TRBV7-8 and TRBJ2-7, with 10 bases fitting TRBD2. The CDR3 runs 15 residues. The V gene end was trimmed by 4 bases and the J gene end by 5 bases; junction bases not matched to a gene: 8. Germline CDR1 and CDR2: SGHVS and FQNEAQ. CDR3 in DNA: TGTGCCAGCAGCTCACGACTAGCGGGCGGCAACGAGCAGTACTTC. It is translated as CASSSRLAGGNEQYF. The variable domain in full, with the rest retrieved from reference TRBV7-8 and TRBJ2-7, is GAGVSQSPRYKVAKRGQDVALRCDPISGHVSLFWYQQALGQGPEFLTYFQNEAQLDKSGLPSDRFFAERPEGSVSTLKIQRTQQEDSAVYLCASSSRLAGGNEQYFGPGTRLTVT.